A single sample gave rise to the 2 T cell receptor beta chains below, sequenced in a study of cytotoxic CD8 clonotypes in ibrutinib-treated CLL. Method: immunoSEQ multiplex PCR; TCRdb's copy keeps in-frame clones and lacks some. Here the sample spans 35,000 to 45,000 clones, almost 70% being singletons. The source material was PBMCs, sampled after 12 months of ibrutinib treatment. The source is a human donor with chronic lymphocytic leukemia.

The chain carries TRBV7-2 and TRBJ2-1; tentatively, D is TRBD1 (5 bases). In germline, CDR1 is SGHTA, CDR2 FQGNSA. This CDR3 has 15 residues. With 3 bases removed from V and 7 bases from J, the gap between germline ends came to 16 bases. CDR3 loop: CASSLAENTGNEQFF. CDR3 nucleotide sequence: TGTGCCAGCAGCTTGGCAGAAAACACAGGTAATGAGCAGTTCTTC.

This clone was counted between two and nine times. The V call is TRBV6-4, the J call TRBJ2-3; D remains unclear. V dropped 5 bases and J dropped 0 bases, with 6 bases sitting between them. CDR1 MRHNA and CDR2 SNTAGT come from the germline V gene. There are 13 residues in the CDR3. The CDR3 DNA reads TGTGCCAGCAGTAACACTAGCACAGATACGCAGTATTTT. Translated: CASSNTSTDTQYF.